This record covers a single T cell receptor beta chain. Its target is unknown. The source of the sample is a study of shared clonotypes between healthy human individuals. Here immunoSEQ multiplex PCR was the method, and the copy in TCRdb shows in-frame clones only, minus some. The sample has around 240,000 clones; 65% are singletons. The CDR3 contains 14 residues. Germline CDR1 and CDR2: SGDLS and YYNGEE. Trimming took 6 bases from V and 8 from J, leaving 18 bases between them. The donors, all of them Caucasian adults, lived in Nashville, Tennessee. Study conclusions and caveats: Across subsets, estimated richness was generally greater for naive than for memory populations.

The sequenced material came from memory CD4+ T cells sorted from blood. The subset: CD45RA-negative fraction. This rearrangement joins TRBV9 to TRBJ2-1; D possibly uses TRBD1 or TRBD2 (5 bases each). The receptor comes from a man aged 25 to 40 in good health. The CDR3 spells CASTYSGTPDEQFF. The CDR3 DNA is TGTGCCAGCACCTATTCCGGGACCCCGGATGAGCAGTTCTTC.